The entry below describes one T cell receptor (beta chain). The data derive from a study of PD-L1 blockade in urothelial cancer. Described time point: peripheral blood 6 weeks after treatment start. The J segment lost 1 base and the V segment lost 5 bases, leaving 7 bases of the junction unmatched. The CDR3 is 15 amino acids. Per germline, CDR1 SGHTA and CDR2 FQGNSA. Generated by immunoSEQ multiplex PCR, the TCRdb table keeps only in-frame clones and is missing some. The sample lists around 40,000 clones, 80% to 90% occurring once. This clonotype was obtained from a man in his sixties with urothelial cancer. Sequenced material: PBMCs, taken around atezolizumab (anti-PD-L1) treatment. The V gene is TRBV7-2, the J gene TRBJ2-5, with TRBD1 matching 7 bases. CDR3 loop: CASSAGDRLQETQYF. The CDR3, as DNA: TGTGCCAGCAGCGCTGGGGACAGACTCCAAGAGACCCAGTACTTC.